These 32 T cell receptor beta chains share one sample of origin, sequenced in a study of memory CD4+ T cells and cytomegalovirus serostatus. The protocol was immunoSEQ multiplex PCR, while the TCRdb copy is restricted to in-frame clones and leaves out a portion. The sample carries about 60,000 clones, 70% to 80% recorded once. The sort gate was single viable CD3+CD4+CD8-CD45RO+ cells for memory CD4+ T cells. The sequencing input was memory CD4+ T cells from blood. The receptors come from an adult in good health and CMV-seronegative.

V gene TRBV6-1 combines with J gene TRBJ1-1, with a tentative D call TRBD1 (5 bases). The germline V gene encodes CDR1 MNHNS and CDR2 SASEGT. This CDR3 has 13 amino acids. V dropped 8 bases and J dropped 5 bases, with 15 bases sitting between them. For the CDR3, the DNA is TGTGCCAGCCGGATGATTTCAGGGACTGAAGCTTTCTTT. This gives the protein CASRMISGTEAFF.

This clone was counted only a few times. The CDR3 loop is CSASSNTEAFF. The CDR3 DNA reads TGCAGTGCTAGTTCGAACACTGAAGCTTTCTTT. The chain uses TRBV20-1 and TRBJ1-1, with D hard to call. Deletions cut 3 bases from V and 1 base from J, with 3 bases between. Per the germline V gene, CDR1 is DFQATT and CDR2 is SNEGSKA (reference sequence). The CDR3 totals 11 residues.

CDR3 amino acids: CASSFQGAPGNEKLFF. The CDR3, as DNA: TGTGCCAGCAGCTTCCAGGGGGCGCCGGGTAATGAAAAACTGTTTTTT. This chain joins TRBV9 and TRBJ1-4; TRBD1 matches at 8 bases. The CDR3 sequence is 16 residues long. The trim removed 4 bases at V and 4 bases at J, leaving 9 bases unmatched. Germline V CDR1 and CDR2: SGDLS, YYNGEE.

The chain combines TRBV9 with TRBJ1-4; TRBD1 agrees at 8 bases. V lost 4 bases, J lost 2 bases, and 4 bases stayed unmatched. The germline V gene has CDR1 SGDLS and CDR2 YYNGEE. The CDR3 is made up of 15 amino acids. The DNA for the CDR3 is TGTGCCAGCAGCACCCAGGGGGCTACTAATGAAAAACTGTTTTTT. This gives the protein CASSTQGATNEKLFF.

This sequence joins TRBV6-5 and TRBJ1-2, with a tentative D call TRBD1 (6 bases). Germline-derived CDR1 and CDR2 are MNHEY and SVGAGI. CDR3 length: 12 residues. V was cut by 11 bases and J by 4 bases, with 14 bases left in between. The CDR3 DNA reads TGTGCCCCTCCAGGACAGTTCTATGGCTACACCTTC. Amino acid sequence: CAPPGQFYGYTF.

V and J are TRBV6-5 and TRBJ1-2, with TRBD1 matching 8 bases. Germline CDR1 reads MNHEY; CDR2 reads SVGAGI. CDR3 length: 13 residues. The J segment lost 5 bases and the V segment lost 9 bases, leaving 8 bases of the junction unmatched. The CDR3 spells CASSSNRGYGYTF. The CDR3 DNA reads as TGTGCCAGTAGCAGTAACAGGGGGTATGGCTACACCTTC.

V and J are TRBV30 and TRBJ2-1; 8 bases line up with TRBD2. CDR1 and CDR2 (germline): GTSNPN, SVGIG (reference sequence). The CDR3 is made up of 14 amino acids. The ends lost 5 bases at V and 4 bases at J; junction bases unmatched: 7. The CDR3 is CAWESGGNYNEQFF. The CDR3 DNA reads as TGTGCCTGGGAGAGCGGGGGCAATTACAATGAGCAGTTCTTC. Using reference TRBV30 and TRBJ2-1 for the parts outside the CDR3, the full variable domain is SQTIHQWPATLVQPVGSPLSLECTVEGTSNPNLYWYRQAAGRGLQLLFYSVGIGQISSEVPQNLSASRPQDRQFILSSKKLLLSDSGFYLCAWESGGNYNEQFFGPGTRLTVL.

V and J are TRBV7-2 and TRBJ2-4; 9 bases map to TRBD1. The length of the CDR3 is 12 residues. Trimming took 7 bases from V and 7 from J; bases not matched to a gene: 2. Germline loops: CDR1 SGHTA, CDR2 FQGNSA. In DNA form, the CDR3 reads TGTGCCAGCAAACAGGGGGCCAACATTCAGTACTTC. Translating it yields CASKQGANIQYF.

The chain couples TRBV7-8 to TRBJ2-7; 8 nucleotides match TRBD1. J lost 0 bases, V lost 3 bases, and 7 bases had no gene match. Per germline, CDR1 SGHVS and CDR2 FQNEAQ. This CDR3 comprises 16 residues. DNA for the CDR3: TGTGCCAGCAGCTTCTCCAGGGGGCTCTCCTCCTACGAGCAGTACTTC. Encoded protein: CASSFSRGLSSYEQYF. Variable domain in full (rest from reference TRBV7-8 and TRBJ2-7): GAGVSQSPRYKVAKRGQDVALRCDPISGHVSLFWYQQALGQGPEFLTYFQNEAQLDKSGLPSDRFFAERPEGSVSTLKIQRTQQEDSAVYLCASSFSRGLSSYEQYFGPGTRLTVT.

The chain joins TRBV2 to TRBJ2-7; 9 bases fit TRBD2. Trimming took 3 bases from V and 4 from J; bases not matched to a gene: 4. The CDR3 covers 14 residues. The germline V gene encodes CDR1 SNHLY and CDR2 FYNNEI. The chain's CDR3 is CASSDSGGLYEQYF. DNA for the CDR3: TGTGCCAGCAGTGATAGCGGGGGACTTTACGAGCAGTACTTC.

The gene calls are TRBV7-9 and TRBJ2-4, with TRBD2 identical over 14 bases. The CDR3 consists of 19 residues. V dropped 5 bases and J dropped 3; count of bases not matched to a gene: 12. Germline CDR1 and CDR2: SEHNR and FQNEAQ (reference sequence). Written as DNA, the CDR3 is TGTGCCAGCAGCCCAACCGGGACTAGCGGGAGATGGGGCAAAAACATTCAGTACTTC. Its protein product is CASSPTGTSGRWGKNIQYF.

The V call is TRBV5-4, the J call TRBJ2-3, with TRBD2 matching over 8 bases. The germline gives CDR1 SGHNT, CDR2 YYREEE (reference sequence). V was clipped by 5 bases and J by 0 bases; unmatched bases: 5. This CDR3 contains 15 residues. The CDR3, as DNA: TGTGCCAGCAGGGCGGGGGGATCTAGCACAGATACGCAGTATTTT. This gives the protein CASRAGGSSTDTQYF.

The rearrangement links TRBV9 to TRBJ1-1; 9 bases agree with TRBD1. This CDR3 is built from 14 residues. Trimming removed 4 bases from V and 5 bases from J; junction bases left unmatched: 6. Per the germline V gene, CDR1 is SGDLS and CDR2 is YYNGEE. CDR3 bases: TGTGCCAGCAGCCGAGGACAGGGGTTAACTGAAGCTTTCTTT. Protein: CASSRGQGLTEAFF. The entire variable domain, with the rest obtained from reference TRBV9 and TRBJ1-1, is as follows: DSGVTQTPKHLITATGQRVTLRCSPRSGDLSVYWYQQSLDQGLQFLIQYYNGEERAKGNILERFSAQQFPDLHSELNLSSLELGDSALYFCASSRGQGLTEAFFGQGTRLTVV.

This rearrangement joins TRBV5-1 to TRBJ2-5, with D possibly being TRBD1 (5 bases). Germline V lookup: CDR1 SGHRS, CDR2 YFSETQ. The CDR3 has 13 residues. The ends were cut back, 4 bases at V and 5 bases at J, with 12 bases in the middle. CDR3 amino acids: CASSQGGRETQYF. CDR3 bases: TGCGCCAGCAGCCAGGGTGGCCGGGAGACCCAGTACTTC.

The chain has TRBV14 and TRBJ2-2; a weak D match, TRBD2 (5 bases). Trimming stripped 2 bases from V and 6 bases from J, with 10 bases between. Germline V lookup: CDR1 SGHDN, CDR2 FVKESK. The CDR3 is 14 amino acids. The CDR3 DNA is TGTGCCAGCAGCCAATTCCTAGCCCCCGGGGAGCTGTTTTTT. Amino acids: CASSQFLAPGELFF.

This chain links TRBV5-4 with TRBJ2-7; 9 nucleotides line up with TRBD2. This CDR3 is built from 14 residues. V trimming: 5 bases; J trimming: 4 bases; junction bases outside the gene matches: 7. Germline-derived CDR1 and CDR2 are SGHNT and YYREEE (reference sequence). Here the CDR3 DNA reads TGTGCCAGCAGATCCGGACTAGCGTCTTACGAGCAGTACTTC. The encoded protein is CASRSGLASYEQYF.

The rearrangement uses TRBV7-9 and TRBJ1-6, with 7 bases fitting TRBD1. Germline V gene sequence: CDR1 SEHNR, CDR2 FQNEAQ (reference sequence). CDR3 length equals 14 residues. With V trimmed by 1 base and J by 9 bases, 3 bases remained unmatched. CDR3: CASSLDAGGSPLHF. The CDR3 region has the DNA TGTGCCAGCAGCTTAGATGCAGGGGGTTCACCCCTCCACTTT.

This CDR3 reads CASSLTASGPSNQPQHF. The CDR3 DNA reads TGCGCCAGCAGCTTGACCGCCTCAGGGCCCAGCAATCAGCCCCAGCATTTT. The chain is built from TRBV5-1 and TRBJ1-5; a possible D gene is TRBD1 (5 bases). Per germline, CDR1 SGHRS and CDR2 YFSETQ. V was shortened by 1 base and J by 1 base, with 15 bases between the two germline ends. The CDR3 loop spans 17 amino acids. Based on the CDR3 plus reference TRBV5-1 and TRBJ1-5, the full variable domain is KAGVTQTPRYLIKTRGQQVTLSCSPISGHRSVSWYQQTPGQGLQFLFEYFSETQRNKGNFPGRFSGRQFSNSRSEMNVSTLELGDSALYLCASSLTASGPSNQPQHFGDGTRLSIL.

Written as DNA, the CDR3 is TGTGCCAGCAGCCAAGATAGGTTCGGGGAGACCCAGTACTTC. Protein product: CASSQDRFGETQYF. The chain combines TRBV4-2 with TRBJ2-5; no reliable D call. Trimming shortened V by 0 bases and J by 5 bases, and 10 bases separated the two germline ends. Germline CDR1 LGHNA, CDR2 YNFKEQ. The CDR3 sequence is 14 residues long.

Turning to this clone: Other DNA sequences from this sample encode an identical CDR3 as well. The gene calls are TRBV19 and TRBJ1-5, with D perhaps matching TRBD1 (5 bases). With 6 bases removed from V and 2 bases from J, the gap between germline ends came to 14 bases. CDR3 length: 15 amino acids. Germline loops: CDR1 LNHDA, CDR2 SQIVND (reference sequence). The CDR3 region has the DNA TGTGCCAGTAGATCTGGGCAGGGCGGCAATCAGCCCCAGCATTTT. This encodes CASRSGQGGNQPQHF. The whole variable domain, remainder taken from reference TRBV19 and TRBJ1-5, is DGGITQSPKYLFRKEGQNVTLSCEQNLNHDAMYWYRQDPGQGLRLIYYSQIVNDFQKGDIAEGYSVSREKKESFPLTVTSAQKNPTAFYLCASRSGQGGNQPQHFGDGTRLSIL.

This chain joins TRBV18 and TRBJ1-1; the D is unclear. Germline V gene data show CDR1 as KGHSH and CDR2 as LQKENI. V lost 0 bases and J lost 0, with 2 bases in between. The CDR3 consists of 13 residues. The CDR3: CASSPPVNTEAFF. In nucleotides, the CDR3 is TGTGCCAGCTCACCACCGGTGAACACTGAAGCTTTCTTT.

The chain employs TRBV6-5 and TRBJ1-6; tentatively, D is TRBD1 (6 bases). Trimming took off 5 bases at V and 7 bases at J, with 9 bases between the two ends. Germline-derived CDR1 and CDR2 are MNHEY and SVGAGI. The CDR3 runs 13 residues. The CDR3 reads CASSQGINSPLHF. CDR3 bases: TGTGCCAGCAGTCAGGGGATCAATTCACCCCTCCACTTT.

The rearrangement joins TRBV18 to TRBJ1-2, with D hard to call. CDR1 and CDR2 from the germline V gene are KGHSH and LQKENI. Trimming shortened V by 3 bases and J by 3 bases, and 8 bases separated the two germline ends. This CDR3 contains 13 residues. The CDR3 coding sequence is TGTGCCAGCTCACCTAACGGGTACTATGGCTACACCTTC. This gives the protein CASSPNGYYGYTF.

This chain uses TRBV9 with TRBJ2-3, with D tentatively TRBD1 (6 bases). V shed 0 bases and J shed 2 bases, with 10 bases lying between them. The CDR3 has 15 residues. Germline V gives CDR1 SGDLS, CDR2 YYNGEE. As DNA, the CDR3 is TGTGCCAGCAGCGTAGTACAGGGCTTCACAGATACGCAGTATTTT. It codes for CASSVVQGFTDTQYF.

In this sample, this clone turned up once. The V gene is TRBV25-1, the J gene TRBJ2-7; TRBD1 aligns across 7 bases. CDR1 is MGHDK and CDR2 is SYGVNS in the germline V gene. CDR3 length: 13 amino acids. The V and J ends lost 4 bases and 3 bases, in that order; junction bases with no gene match: 3. The DNA of the CDR3 is TGTGCCAGCAGTGGGACAGGACGCTACGAGCAGTACTTC. As protein: CASSGTGRYEQYF.

V is TRBV19 and J is TRBJ2-5; the D gene could be TRBD1 or TRBD2 (6 bases each). Germline CDR1 reads LNHDA; CDR2 reads SQIVND (reference sequence). The CDR3 totals 12 residues. With 10 bases removed from V and 1 base from J, the gap between germline ends came to 10 bases. The CDR3 is CATEGGQETQYF. In DNA, the CDR3 is TGTGCCACCGAGGGGGGCCAAGAGACCCAGTACTTC.

The rearrangement uses TRBV28 and TRBJ1-6; D uncertain. Germline-derived CDR1 and CDR2 are MDHEN and SYDVKM. V dropped 6 bases and J dropped 11 bases, with 17 bases sitting between them. There are 14 residues in the CDR3. The CDR3 protein is CASSPPTLATPLHF. In DNA, the CDR3 is TGTGCCAGCAGCCCCCCCACGTTGGCGACACCCCTCCACTTT.

The chain recombines TRBV10-3 with TRBJ2-1, with 10 bases lining up with TRBD2. The trim removed 4 bases at V and 7 bases at J, leaving 10 bases unmatched. There are 16 residues in the CDR3. From germline, CDR1 is ENHRY and CDR2 SYGVKD. CDR3 amino acids: CAISASSSGGFNEQFF. The CDR3 DNA reads as TGTGCCATCAGTGCCTCGAGTAGCGGGGGGTTTAATGAGCAGTTCTTC.

This chain joins TRBV9 and TRBJ1-4; 7 positions agree with TRBD1. With V trimmed by 3 bases and J by 5 bases, 4 bases remained unmatched. The CDR3 runs 14 residues. Germline lookup yields CDR1 SGDLS and CDR2 YYNGEE. The CDR3 region has the DNA TGTGCCAGCAGCGGGGGGACAGTAAATGAAAAACTGTTTTTT. Its protein is CASSGGTVNEKLFF.

The chain has TRBV7-8 and TRBJ1-5; D is ambiguous. V was clipped by 3 bases and J by 4 bases, with 10 bases between them. The CDR3 has 14 residues. Germline values: CDR1 SGHVS, CDR2 FQNEAQ. CDR3 residues: CASSFGQQNQPQHF. DNA of the CDR3: TGTGCCAGCAGCTTCGGGCAGCAAAATCAGCCCCAGCATTTT.

V and J are TRBV27 and TRBJ2-3, with 10 bases that match TRBD2. The V gene end was trimmed by 4 bases and the J gene end by 1 base; junction bases not matched to a gene: 5. The CDR3 covers 16 residues. Germline loops: CDR1 MNHEY, CDR2 SMNVEV (reference sequence). CDR3 loop: CASSSRTSGRTDTQYF. In nucleotides, the CDR3 is TGTGCCAGCAGTTCGCGGACTAGCGGTCGCACAGATACGCAGTATTTT.

A few counts support this clone. This chain connects TRBV7-9 to TRBJ2-7; no reliable D call. V lost 7 bases and J 3 bases, leaving 13 bases between the germline ends. CDR1 is SEHNR, CDR2 FQNEAQ, per germline (reference sequence). The CDR3 spans 13 residues. CDR3 loop: CASKDGSYYEQYF. The DNA for the CDR3 is TGTGCCAGCAAGGACGGATCCTACTACGAGCAGTACTTC. Complete variable domain (other parts from reference TRBV7-9 and TRBJ2-7): DTGVSQNPRHKITKRGQNVTFRCDPISEHNRLYWYRQTLGQGPEFLTYFQNEAQLEKSRLLSDRFSAERPKGSFSTLEIQRTEQGDSAMYLCASKDGSYYEQYFGPGTRLTVT.